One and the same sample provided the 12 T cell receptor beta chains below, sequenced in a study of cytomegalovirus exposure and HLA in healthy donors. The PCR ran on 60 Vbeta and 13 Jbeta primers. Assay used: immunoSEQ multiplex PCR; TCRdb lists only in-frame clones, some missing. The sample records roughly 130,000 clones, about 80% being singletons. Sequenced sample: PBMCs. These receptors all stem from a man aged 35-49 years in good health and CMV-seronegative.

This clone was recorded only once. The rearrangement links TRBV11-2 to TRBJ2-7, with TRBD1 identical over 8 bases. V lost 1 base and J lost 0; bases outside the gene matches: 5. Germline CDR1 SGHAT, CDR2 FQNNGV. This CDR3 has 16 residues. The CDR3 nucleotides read TGTGCCAGCAGCTTAGGCTACAGGGGGAGCTCCTACGAGCAGTACTTC. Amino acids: CASSLGYRGSSYEQYF.

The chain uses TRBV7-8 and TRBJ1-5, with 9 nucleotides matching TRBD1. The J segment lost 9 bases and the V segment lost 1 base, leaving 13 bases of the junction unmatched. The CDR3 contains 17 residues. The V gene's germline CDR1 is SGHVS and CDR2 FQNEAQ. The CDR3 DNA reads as TGTGCCAGCAGCTTAGGGGAGGGGACAGGGAAATTTCGGCCCCAGCATTTT. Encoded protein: CASSLGEGTGKFRPQHF.

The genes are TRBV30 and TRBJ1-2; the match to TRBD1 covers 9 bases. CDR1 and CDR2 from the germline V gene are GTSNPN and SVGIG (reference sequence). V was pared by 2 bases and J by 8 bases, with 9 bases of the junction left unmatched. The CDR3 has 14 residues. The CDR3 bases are TGTGCCTGGAGTTCCGGACAGGGGTTGAGGGGCTACACCTTC. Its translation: CAWSSGQGLRGYTF.

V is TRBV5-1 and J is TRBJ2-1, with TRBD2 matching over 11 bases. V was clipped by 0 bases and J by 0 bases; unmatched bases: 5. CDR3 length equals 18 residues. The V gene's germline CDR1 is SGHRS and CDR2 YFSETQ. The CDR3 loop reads CASSLEGTSGYSYNEQFF. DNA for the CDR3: TGCGCCAGCAGCTTGGAAGGGACTAGCGGATACTCCTACAATGAGCAGTTCTTC.

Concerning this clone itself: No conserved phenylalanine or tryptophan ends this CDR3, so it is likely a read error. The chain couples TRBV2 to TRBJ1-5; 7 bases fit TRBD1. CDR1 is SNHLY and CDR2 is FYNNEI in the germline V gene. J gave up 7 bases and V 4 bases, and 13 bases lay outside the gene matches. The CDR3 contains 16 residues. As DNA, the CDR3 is TGTGCCAGCAGTGGTCCTGGGACAGCCTTCGGGCAGCCCCAGCATGTT. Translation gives CASSGPGTAFGQPQHV.

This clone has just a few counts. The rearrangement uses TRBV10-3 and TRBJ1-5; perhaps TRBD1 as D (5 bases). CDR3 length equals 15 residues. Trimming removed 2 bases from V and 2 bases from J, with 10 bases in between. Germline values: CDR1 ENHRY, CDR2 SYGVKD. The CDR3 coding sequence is TGTGCCATCAGTGAGGGAGGGGCTCGCAATCAGCCCCAGCATTTT. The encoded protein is CAISEGGARNQPQHF.

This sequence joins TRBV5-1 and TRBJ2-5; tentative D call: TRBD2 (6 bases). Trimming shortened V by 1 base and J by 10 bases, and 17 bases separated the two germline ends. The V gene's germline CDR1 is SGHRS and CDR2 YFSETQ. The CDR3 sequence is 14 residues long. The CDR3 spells CASSLFPSAPDQYF. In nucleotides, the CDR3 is TGCGCCAGCAGCTTGTTTCCTAGCGCCCCGGACCAGTACTTC.

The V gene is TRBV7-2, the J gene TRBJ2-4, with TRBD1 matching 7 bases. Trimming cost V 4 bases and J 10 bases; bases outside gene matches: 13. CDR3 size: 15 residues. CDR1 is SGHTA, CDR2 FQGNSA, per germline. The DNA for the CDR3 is TGTGCCAGCAGCTCACCCGGGACAGTCGGTCTAATTCAGTACTTC. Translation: CASSSPGTVGLIQYF.

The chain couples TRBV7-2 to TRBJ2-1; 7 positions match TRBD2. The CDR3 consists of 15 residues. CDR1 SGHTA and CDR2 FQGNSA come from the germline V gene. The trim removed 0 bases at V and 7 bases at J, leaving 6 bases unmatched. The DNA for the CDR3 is TGTGCCAGCAGCTTAGCGGGCGGGAGTGTGAATGAGCAGTTCTTC. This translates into CASSLAGGSVNEQFF.

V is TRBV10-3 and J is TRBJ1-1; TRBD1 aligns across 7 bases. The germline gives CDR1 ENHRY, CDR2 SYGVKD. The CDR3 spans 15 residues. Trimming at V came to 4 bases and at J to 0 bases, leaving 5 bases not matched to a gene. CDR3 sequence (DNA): TGTGCCATCAGTGGGGGACAGACAATGAACACTGAAGCTTTCTTT. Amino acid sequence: CAISGGQTMNTEAFF.

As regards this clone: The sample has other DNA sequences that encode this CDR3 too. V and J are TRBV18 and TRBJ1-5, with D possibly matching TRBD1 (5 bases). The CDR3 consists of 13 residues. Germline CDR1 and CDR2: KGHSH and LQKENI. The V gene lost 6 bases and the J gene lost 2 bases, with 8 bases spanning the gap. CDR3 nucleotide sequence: TGTGCCAGCTCCGGGGGAGGCAATCAGCCCCAGCATTTT. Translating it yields CASSGGGNQPQHF. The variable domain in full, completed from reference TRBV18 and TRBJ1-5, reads NAGVMQNPRHLVRRRGQEARLRCSPMKGHSHVYWYRQLPEEGLKFMVYLQKENIIDESGMPKERFSAEFPKEGPSILRIQQVVRGDSAAYFCASSGGGNQPQHFGDGTRLSIL.

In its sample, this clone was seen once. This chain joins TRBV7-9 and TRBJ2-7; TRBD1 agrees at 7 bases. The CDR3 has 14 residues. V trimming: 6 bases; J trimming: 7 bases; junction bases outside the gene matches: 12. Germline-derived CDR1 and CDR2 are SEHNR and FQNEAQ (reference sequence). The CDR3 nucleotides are TGTGCCAGCAGTCCTACGACAGGGCAAGCGGAGCAGTACTTC. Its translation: CASSPTTGQAEQYF.